This is a list of T cell receptor beta chains from one sample in a study of identical twins. TCRdb independently ran MiXCR on the 5' RACE reads; one entry per CDR3 protein. The sample contains around 250,000 distinct CDR3 sequences, roughly 7% of which appear only once. The same data also contributed to another study, on yellow fever vaccine responses in identical twins.

Input material: memory (CD45RO+) T cells sorted from blood. The receptors here all came from a woman aged 18-30 years in good health. CDR3s include the opening cysteine and the closing phenylalanine or tryptophan. D genes are given only for firm matches. Where a row states a size, it is once, few, many or the class of an expanded clone; other rows omit it.

TRBD2 TRBJ2-2 TRBV10-3 many TGTGCCATCAGTGAGCCGATCCTAGGGCGGGGGGTGAACACCGGGGAGCTGTTTTTT CAISEPILGRGVNTGELFF
NA TRBJ2-1 TRBV7-2 many TGTGCCAGCAGCTTACCCGGGAGAACCTACAATGAGCAGTTCTTC CASSLPGRTYNEQFF
NA TRBJ2-3 TRBV20-1 many TGCAGTGCTAGCGATGCCGGCTCCACAGATACGCAGTATTTT CSASDAGSTDTQYF
NA TRBJ1-1 TRBV28 few TGTGCCAGCACTGAATACGGGACTGAAGCTTTCTTT CASTEYGTEAFF
TRBD2 TRBJ2-7 TRBV10-3 few TGTGCCATCAGTGAGTTTTCTAGCGGAGAGGGGTACGAGCAGTACTTC CAISEFSSGEGYEQYF
TRBD2 TRBJ2-3 TRBV12-3/TRBV12-4 many TGTGCCAGCGCAGCGGGACTAGCGGTAAACACAGATACGCAGTATTTT CASAAGLAVNTDTQYF
TRBD2 TRBJ2-1 TRBV12-3/TRBV12-4 many TGTGCCAGCAGCCCGCGGGGGAGCTCCTACAATGAGCAGTTCTTC CASSPRGSSYNEQFF
NA TRBJ1-1 TRBV28 NA TGTGCCAGCAGTTTAGATCCAAAACGTGCTGAAGCTTTCTTT CASSLDPKRAEAFF
NA TRBJ2-5 TRBV5-1 NA TGCGCCAGCAGCTTGGCGTGGTCACTAGCCAGAGAGACCCAGTACTTC CASSLAWSLARETQYF
TRBD1 TRBJ2-2 TRBV11-3 few TGTGCCAGCAGCTTCCGGGACAGTAACACCGGGGAGCTGTTTTTT CASSFRDSNTGELFF
TRBD2 TRBJ2-3 TRBV9 NA TGTGCCAGCAGCGTAGGGACTAGGGGAGATACGCAGTATTTT CASSVGTRGDTQYF
TRBD2 TRBJ2-1 TRBV20-1 few TGCAGTGCTGAACCACTAGCGGGGGGAACCTACAATGAGCAGTTCTTC CSAEPLAGGTYNEQFF
NA TRBJ2-1 TRBV12-3/TRBV12-4 many TGTGCCAGCAGTTACCAAGGGGACGCGGATGAGCAGTTCTTC CASSYQGDADEQFF
NA TRBJ2-3 TRBV7-6 few TGTGCCAGCAGCTTAGCGCAGACAGCAGATACGCAGTATTTT CASSLAQTADTQYF
NA TRBJ2-2 TRBV7-6 few TGTGCCAGCAGTTCCTTCGGGACCGATAACGGGGAGCTGTTTTTT CASSSFGTDNGELFF
NA TRBJ2-3 TRBV10-3 many TGTGCCATCAGTGCCCATGTGGGCACAGATACGCAGTATTTT CAISAHVGTDTQYF
NA TRBJ1-2 TRBV5-6 many TGTGCCAGCAGCTTTTACACCCCGCGCGGAGGCTACACCTTC CASSFYTPRGGYTF
NA TRBJ2-3 TRBV2 few TGTGCCAGCAGCCCCTTGGAAGGGGCGAGCACAGATACGCAGTATTTT CASSPLEGASTDTQYF
NA TRBJ2-7 TRBV3-1 NA TGTGCCAGCAGCCAAGTCAGCTACGAGCAGTACTTC CASSQVSYEQYF
NA TRBJ2-7 TRBV12-3/TRBV12-4 many TGTGCCAGCAGTTACGGGTTTTTCTTGGAGCAGTACTTC CASSYGFFLEQYF
TRBD1 TRBJ1-2 TRBV4-1 many TGCGCCAGCAGCCAAGGCCCGGGACAGCTCTATGGCTACACCTTC CASSQGPGQLYGYTF
TRBD1 TRBJ2-7 TRBV5-1 few TGCGCCAGCAGCGTCGGACAGGAAGCCTACGAGCAGTACTTC CASSVGQEAYEQYF
NA TRBJ1-1 TRBV20-1 many TGCAGTGCTAGAGGACAGGATCCGAAACCTTTCTTT CSARGQDPKPFF
NA TRBJ1-4 TRBV12-3/TRBV12-4 many TGTGCCAGCAGAAAGGGAGCGACAACTAATGAAAAACTGTTTTTT CASRKGATTNEKLFF